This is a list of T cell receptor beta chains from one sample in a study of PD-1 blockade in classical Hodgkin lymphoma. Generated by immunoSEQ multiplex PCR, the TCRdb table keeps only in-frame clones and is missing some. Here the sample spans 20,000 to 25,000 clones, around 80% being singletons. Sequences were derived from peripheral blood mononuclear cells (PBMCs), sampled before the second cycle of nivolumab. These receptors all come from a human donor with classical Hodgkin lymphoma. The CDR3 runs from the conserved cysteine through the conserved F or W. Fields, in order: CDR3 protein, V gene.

CASSLVTGPSSGANVLTF,TRBV5-1
CASSGGYWTSGPGELFF,TRBV9
CASTPSTGGAYTEAFF,TRBV7-9
CACRVAGTPYNEQFF,TRBV30
CASSLYSNTGELFF,TRBV5-1
CAWSVRGGPPDQPQHF,TRBV30
CASSFGASINEKLFF,TRBV5-3
CASSPRWTGMGTGELFF,TRBV7-6
CASSILAGSSYEQYF,TRBV19
CASSLTGPGSPLHF,TRBV10-1
CASSKGTVYGYTF,TRBV27
CASSYDRGNQPQHF,TRBV6-5
CASKASGTQYF,TRBV6-5
CASSFGGGQPQHF,TRBV9
CASSEAQREETQYF,TRBV2
CAWNRGSSGRNEQYF,TRBV30
CASSPGNNEKLFF,TRBV18
CASSPRSGGTDTQYF,TRBV6-4
CASSQTGSNQPQHF,TRBV18
CASSLVGGTSTDTQYF,TRBV5-1
CASSRDRASGNTIYF,TRBV6-5
CRGRGNTEAFF,TRBV20-1
CAWSRTSGGIQYF,TRBV30
CASSYHNEQFF,TRBV6-6
CASSPRTNTEAFF,TRBV5-1
CASSLSYTNTDTQYF,TRBV27
CASSPGGLAYEQFF,TRBV28
CSALNEEAFF,TRBV20-1
CASSYSDELGEQYF,TRBV6-5
CASSSPTGDYYGYTF,TRBV28
CASRLGQNTEAFF,TRBV6-5
CASSLGGVNEQYF,TRBV5-4
CASSLSPGQKAFF,TRBV7-6
CASSPPTGLAGAYEQYF,TRBV7-2
CASSLELGPTYEQYF,TRBV5-1
CASSLGQGHNEQYF,TRBV7-2
CASSVTSSYEQYF,TRBV7-9
CASSYTGTTGDTQYF,TRBV5-1
CASSLSGYGYTF,TRBV5-4
CASSSQGASHTGWLFF,TRBV7-9
CASSRIQETQYF,TRBV5-4
CASSFWDRVPGEQFF,TRBV28
CASSLNPGGYGYTF,TRBV7-6
CASGLISGLAGVLAKNIQYF,TRBV12-5
CASRRDIYNEQFF,TRBV7-2
CASTREEGGAFF,TRBV2
CASSADTEAFF,TRBV9
CSVRGADQPQHF,TRBV29-1